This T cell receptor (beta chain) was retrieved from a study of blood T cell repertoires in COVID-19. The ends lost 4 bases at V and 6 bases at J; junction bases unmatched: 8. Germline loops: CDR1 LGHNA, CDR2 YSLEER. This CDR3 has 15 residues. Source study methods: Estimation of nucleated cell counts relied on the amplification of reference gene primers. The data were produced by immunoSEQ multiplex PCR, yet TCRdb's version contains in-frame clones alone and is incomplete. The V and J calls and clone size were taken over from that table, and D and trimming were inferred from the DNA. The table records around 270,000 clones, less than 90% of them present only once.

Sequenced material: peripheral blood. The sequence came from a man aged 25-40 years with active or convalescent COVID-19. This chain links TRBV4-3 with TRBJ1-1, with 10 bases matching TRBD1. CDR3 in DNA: TGCGCCAGCAGCCGTTTGGGACAGGGGAGCCCTGAAGCTTTCTTT. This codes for CASSRLGQGSPEAFF.